This entry features one T cell receptor beta chain sequence. As originally analysed: Using reference gene primer amplification, nucleated cell counts were estimated. Method: immunoSEQ multiplex PCR; TCRdb's copy keeps in-frame clones and lacks some. V, J and clone size are those of that table, while D and trimming were read from the DNA. The sample holds about 110,000 clones; 84% are singletons and the top ten take 4% to 5.5%. The CDR3 contains 15 residues. The V and J ends lost 0 bases and 5 bases, in that order; junction bases with no gene match: 2. Germline values: CDR1 SEHNR, CDR2 FQNEAQ (reference sequence). This entry belongs to a study of blood T cell repertoires in COVID-19. Turning to the study itself: The United States, Italy and Spain provided the acute and convalescent COVID-19 samples. PBMCs, B-cell-depleted T cells, or T cells were the source of the cDNA or gDNA that made up the material.

Sequenced input: peripheral blood. The V and J genes are TRBV7-9 and TRBJ2-5, with 11 bases lining up with TRBD1. This TCR derives from a human donor in a cohort sampled during active COVID-19. This chain's CDR3 is CASSLAGTGGETQYF. Here the CDR3 DNA reads TGTGCCAGCAGCTTAGCCGGGACAGGGGGGGAGACCCAGTACTTC.